This is a list of T cell receptor beta chains from one sample in a study of T cells in Graves' hyperthyroidism and ophthalmopathy. TCRdb itself ran the multiplex PCR reads through MiXCR, one entry per CDR3 protein. The sample holds about 300,000 distinct CDR3 sequences, approximately 12% seen once. The material sequenced was blood. The receptors stem from a woman aged 25 to 45 with Graves' hyperthyroidism that later progressed to Graves' ophthalmopathy. Both conserved end residues are part of each CDR3.

J,V,CDR3
TRBJ1-1,TRBV28,CASENTLGTAEAFF
TRBJ2-1,TRBV7-2,CASSPRGLAPEQFF
TRBJ2-7,TRBV7-6,CASGTGRLDEQYF
TRBJ2-1,TRBV19,CASSILGQGYNEQFF
TRBJ2-7,TRBV10-3,CAISFGTGYEQYF
TRBJ2-5,TRBV28,CASSLSFPPLAETQYF
TRBJ2-1,TRBV6-1,CASSSTQYNEQFF
TRBJ1-1,TRBV6-2/TRBV6-3,CASSVGLRETEAFF
TRBJ2-7,TRBV2,CASRTRSSSYEQYF
TRBJ2-7,TRBV7-9,CASSLTGTEQYF
TRBJ2-1,TRBV5-4,CASSQDRVVDEQFF
TRBJ1-3,TRBV4-3,CASSRGTGSGNTIYF
TRBJ2-1,TRBV5-1,CASKGGSSYNEQFF
TRBJ2-7,TRBV2,CASSEWTGTPNEQYF
TRBJ2-7,TRBV2,CASTLRLAGSLHEQYF
TRBJ1-2,TRBV7-2,CASSFKGGDYRYTF
TRBJ1-2,TRBV25-1,CASSEWTGGAYGYTF
TRBJ2-2,TRBV7-2,CASSPSGINTGELFF
TRBJ2-5,TRBV6-1,CASTLTRDETQYF
TRBJ2-5,TRBV20-1,CSASFVGLQETQYF
TRBJ2-5,TRBV7-2,CASSSTGLEETQYF
TRBJ1-5,TRBV20-1,CSAGTGVSQPQHF
TRBJ1-5,TRBV5-1,CASSAEGLGQPQHF
TRBJ1-3,TRBV7-9,CASSISSVTGQLTGNTIYF
TRBJ1-5,TRBV6-1,CASRSVRGPQHF
TRBJ2-1,TRBV15,CATSPRDRRYNEQFF
TRBJ1-2,TRBV30,CAWDREVDGYTF
TRBJ2-1,TRBV28,CASTASPPNEQFF
TRBJ2-3,TRBV29-1,CSLSRSSTDTQYF
TRBJ2-7,TRBV2,CAKEKGTGNGEQYF
TRBJ2-3,TRBV2,CASSLIGAAASTDTQYF
TRBJ2-1,TRBV6-2/TRBV6-3,CASSGTSGAKYNEQFF
TRBJ1-1,TRBV5-8,CASSPSQYTNTEAFF
TRBJ1-1,TRBV7-2,CASSLVGTRWGTEAFF
TRBJ2-1,TRBV25-1,CASSESTRFDEQFF